This paragraph reports one T cell receptor (beta chain). Its antigen is not identified. Trimming left V 10 bases short and J 7 bases short, with 11 bases between. CDR3 length equals 11 residues. Germline assignment: CDR1 LGHNA and CDR2 YSLEER. The data derive from a study of response to subunit inactivated influenza vaccine. Study-level results: Each seasonal influenza vaccination, the authors suggested, recruits few new T cells.

MiXCR was run by TCRdb on the RT-PCR reads, yielding one entry per CDR3 protein. The data hold hundreds of thousands of distinct CDR3 sequences, with less than 15% observed a single time. This chain joins TRBV4-3 and TRBJ2-1; D is uncertain. Material: PBMCs from blood, obtained 14 to 15 days before vaccination. This clonotype originated in a man aged 45 to 65 who received an inactivated influenza vaccine. In nucleotides, the CDR3 is TGCGCCACCCCTTTGGTTAATGAGCAGTTCTTC. Its protein is CATPLVNEQFF.